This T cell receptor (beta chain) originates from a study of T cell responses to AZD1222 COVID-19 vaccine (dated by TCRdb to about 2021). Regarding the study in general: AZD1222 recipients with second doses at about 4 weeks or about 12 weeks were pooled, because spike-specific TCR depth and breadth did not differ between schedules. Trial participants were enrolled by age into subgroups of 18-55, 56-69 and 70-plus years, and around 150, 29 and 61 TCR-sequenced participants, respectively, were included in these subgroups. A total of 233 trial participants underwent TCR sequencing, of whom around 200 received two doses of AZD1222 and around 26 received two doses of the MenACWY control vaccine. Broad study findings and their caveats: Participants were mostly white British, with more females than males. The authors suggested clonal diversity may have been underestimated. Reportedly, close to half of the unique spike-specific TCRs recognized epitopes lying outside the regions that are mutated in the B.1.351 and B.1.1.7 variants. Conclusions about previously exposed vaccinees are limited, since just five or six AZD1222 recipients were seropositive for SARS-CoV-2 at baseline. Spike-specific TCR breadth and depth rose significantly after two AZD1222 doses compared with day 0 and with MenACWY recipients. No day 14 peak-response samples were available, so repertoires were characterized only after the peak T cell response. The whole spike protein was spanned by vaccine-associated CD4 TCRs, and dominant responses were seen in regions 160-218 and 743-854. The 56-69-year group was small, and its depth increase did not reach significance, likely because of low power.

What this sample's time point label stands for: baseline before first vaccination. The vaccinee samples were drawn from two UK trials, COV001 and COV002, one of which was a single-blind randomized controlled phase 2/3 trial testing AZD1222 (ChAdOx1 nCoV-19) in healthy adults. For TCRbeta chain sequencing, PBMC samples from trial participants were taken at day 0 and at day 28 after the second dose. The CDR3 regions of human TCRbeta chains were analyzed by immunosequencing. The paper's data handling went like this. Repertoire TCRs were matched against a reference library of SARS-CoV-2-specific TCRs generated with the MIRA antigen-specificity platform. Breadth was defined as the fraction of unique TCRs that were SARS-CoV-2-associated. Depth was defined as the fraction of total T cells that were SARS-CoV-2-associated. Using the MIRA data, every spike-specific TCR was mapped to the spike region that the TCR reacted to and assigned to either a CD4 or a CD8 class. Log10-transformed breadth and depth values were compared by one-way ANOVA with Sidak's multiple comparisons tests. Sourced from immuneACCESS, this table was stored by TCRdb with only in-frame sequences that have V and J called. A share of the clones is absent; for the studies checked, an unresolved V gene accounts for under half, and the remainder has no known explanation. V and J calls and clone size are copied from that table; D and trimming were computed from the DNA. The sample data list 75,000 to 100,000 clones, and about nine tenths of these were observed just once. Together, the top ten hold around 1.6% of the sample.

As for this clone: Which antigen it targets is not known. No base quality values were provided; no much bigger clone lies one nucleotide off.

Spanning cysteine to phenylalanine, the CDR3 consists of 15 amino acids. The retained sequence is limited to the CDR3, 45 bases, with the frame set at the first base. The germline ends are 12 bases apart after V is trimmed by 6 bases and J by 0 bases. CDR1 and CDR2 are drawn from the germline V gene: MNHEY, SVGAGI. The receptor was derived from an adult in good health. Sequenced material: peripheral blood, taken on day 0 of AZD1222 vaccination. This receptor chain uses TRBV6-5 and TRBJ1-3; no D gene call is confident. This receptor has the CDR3 CASRPTPFSGNTIYF. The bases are TGTGCCAGCAGACCGACCCCTTTCTCTGGAAACACCATATATTTT.